This T cell receptor beta chain was documented in a study of cytomegalovirus exposure and HLA in healthy donors. Study-wide points: Later analysis associated a missense DCLRE1C variant with TCR beta V- and J-gene trimming. In an earlier analysis, most TCR beta V segments were productive about 90% or about 30% of the time. A list of roughly 160 TCR beta chains associated with cytomegalovirus was given. In vitro confirmation showed a few CMV-associated chains to be CMV antigen specific.

The PCR had 60 Vbeta and 13 Jbeta primers. Sequenced by immunoSEQ multiplex PCR; TCRdb stores in-frame clones only, minus some. The table records about 120,000 clones, about 74% of them present only once. Germline CDR1 KGHSH, CDR2 LQKENI. This CDR3 has 14 residues. V was trimmed by 4 bases and J by 3 bases, leaving 10 bases between them. On this clone itself: Its specificity is unknown.

The sequenced sample consisted of PBMCs. The sequence was collected from a woman in her thirties or forties in good health and CMV-seropositive. The chain links TRBV18 to TRBJ1-5; D gene unclear. The CDR3 sequence: CASSQLDNNQPQHF. DNA for the CDR3: TGTGCCAGCTCACAATTAGATAACAATCAGCCCCAGCATTTT.